This T cell receptor beta chain was sequenced during a study of T cell repertoires in cytomegalovirus infection (dated by TCRdb to the late 2010s). Describing the broader study: The peptide stimulations were aimed at well-studied HLA-B-restricted epitopes as well as recently identified HLA-C-restricted CMV epitopes, whose presentation resists viral immunomodulation. Donor HLA type was relevant to the analysis, because carriage of CMV infection together with the matching HLA type was indicated by public TCR beta signatures. Overall study outcomes, separate from this receptor: The ex vivo response was dominated by HLA-C-restricted CMV-specific TCR beta clonotypes, which also provided the single most frequent clonotype in two of eight donors. In both this cohort and an independent cohort of 352 donors, the cumulative frequency of public TCR beta family members distinguished carriers of CMV infection plus the relevant HLA type.

This clonotype was seen only a few times. The clone's antigen remains unknown. Per-base qualities were not stored, and no clone one base away is much larger. The sequencer listed for this sample is Illumina HiSeq 1500. Through fastp at Q25 and MiXCR, TCRdb rebuilt clones from the public reads, retaining in-frame beta chains. Rows with a matching CDR3 protein are joined into one entry that keeps the most common DNA and genes. The sample contains approximately 390,000 distinct CDR3 sequences, roughly 34% of them found a single time. Together, the top ten hold about 13% of the sample. The intended sense of this specimen's treatment or condition label: in vitro stimulation with specific CMV peptide epitopes to enrich CMV-specific T cells. V is trimmed back by 3 bases and J by 5 bases, and the junction contains 5 bases that no gene match accounts for. For CDR1 and CDR2, the germline V gene lists SGHTA and FQGNSA. The CDR3 starts with the cysteine, ends with the phenylalanine, and has 15 residues. Only the CDR3 region is kept as DNA, spanning 45 bases read in frame from base 1.

The sequence was collected from a human donor in good health (CMV status not recorded). Some clones in this sample may be carry-over from other donors' samples. The input for sequencing was cultured PBMCs, taken from culture after CMV antigen stimulation. The chain is made from TRBV7-2 and TRBJ1-1; TRBD1 agrees with 11 junctional bases. The CDR3: CASSFGTGGVTEAFF. The DNA sequence reads TGTGCCAGCAGCTTCGGGACAGGGGGTGTTACTGAAGCTTTCTTT.